The rows below give T cell receptor beta chains drawn from one sample of a study of beta chain features in type 1 diabetes. Generated by immunoSEQ multiplex PCR, the TCRdb table keeps only in-frame clones and is missing some. This table holds 200,000 to 250,000 clones, 25% to 30% found once. Sample: central memory CD4+ T cells from blood. These TCRs come from a young man in good health. Each CDR3 is given with its conserved first and last residue. A D gene is named only where the DNA matches it firmly. Clone size, where shown, is once, few, many, or a class for clones that have expanded.

cdr3_length j_call v_call clone_size d_call cdr3_aa cdr3_nt
13 TRBJ2-7 TRBV27 few TRBD1 CASSLQGAREQYF TGTGCCAGCAGCTTACAGGGGGCGAGGGAGCAGTACTTC
14 TRBJ2-4 TRBV11-2 - - CASSLGPSSDIQYF TGTGCCAGCAGCTTAGGTCCGAGTTCGGACATTCAGTACTTC
13 TRBJ2-7 TRBV30 few - CAWGSRVGAEQYF TGTGCCTGGGGTAGCCGGGTCGGGGCCGAGCAGTACTTC
16 TRBJ1-6 TRBV4-2 few - CASSLGQTIYNSPLHF TGTGCCAGCAGCCTGGGACAAACTATCTATAATTCACCCCTCCACTTT
13 TRBJ2-1 TRBV6-6 - TRBD2 CASSSLAGNEQFF TGTGCCAGCAGTTCGTTAGCGGGGAATGAGCAGTTCTTC
11 TRBJ2-1 TRBV12-1 few - CASSLGGEQFF TGTGCCAGCAGCTTAGGGGGCGAGCAGTTCTTC
16 TRBJ2-1 TRBV29-1 few - CSVENGALNSYNEQFF TGCAGCGTTGAAAATGGCGCACTCAACTCCTACAATGAGCAGTTCTTC
13 TRBJ2-7 TRBV5-1 - TRBD2 CASSQAGANEQYF TGCGCCAGCAGCCAAGCGGGGGCAAACGAGCAGTACTTC
14 TRBJ2-1 TRBV7-2 many - CASSPMRTRHEQFF TGTGCCAGCAGCCCTATGCGGACTCGGCATGAGCAGTTCTTC
12 TRBJ2-1 TRBV6-5 few TRBD2 CASSPGSGVQFF TGTGCCAGCAGCCCCGGGAGCGGGGTGCAGTTCTTC
13 TRBJ2-7 TRBV7-2 few - CASSQTVLLEQYF TGTGCCAGCAGCCAGACAGTGTTGTTAGAGCAGTACTTC
11 TRBJ2-3 TRBV7-2 many - CASSFIDAQYF TGTGCCAGCAGCTTTATCGATGCGCAGTATTTT
15 TRBJ2-7 TRBV7-2 - TRBD2 CASSPTSGSSYEQYF TGTGCCAGCAGCCCAACTAGCGGGAGCTCCTACGAGCAGTACTTC
15 TRBJ2-3 TRBV4-3 many - CASSQEQRATDTQYF TGCGCCAGCAGCCAAGAGCAACGGGCCACAGATACGCAGTATTTT
14 TRBJ1-5 TRBV7-9 - - CASSSRDSNQPQHF TGTGCCAGCAGCTCCCGAGATAGCAATCAGCCCCAGCATTTT
12 TRBJ1-1 TRBV6-1 few - CASSSLRTEAFF TGTGCCAGCAGTTCCCTGAGGACTGAAGCTTTCTTT
11 TRBJ2-7 TRBV20-1 - - CSASGTYEQYF TGCAGTGCTTCCGGAACCTACGAGCAGTACTTC